This T cell receptor beta chain stems from a study of CD8 T cells in Susac syndrome (dated by TCRdb to about 2019). The study in broad terms: Among the sequenced Susac syndrome patients, about 6 had clinically active disease and under ten were in clinical remission. At blood withdrawal, Susac syndrome patients were therapy-naive, treated with corticosteroids (with IVIg additionally given to some), or treated with IVIg alone. Whether CD8+ T cell activation and differentiation in Susac syndrome was antigen driven was tested using repertoire sequencing. Points the paper makes about the study in general: The CD4+ T cell repertoire of patients with Susac syndrome showed no detectable clonal expansion. The number of individuals in the TCR sequencing and HLA analysis was acknowledged as relatively small.

The CDR3 has 14 amino acids, counting the end cysteine and phenylalanine. Just CDR3 DNA is preserved here, 42 bases in frame from base 1. Sequences SGHRS (CDR1) and YFSETQ (CDR2) are obtained from the germline V gene. Relative to germline, V is 0 bases shorter and J is 2 bases shorter, with 7 bases between their ends. Comment on this clonotype: What antigen it recognizes has not been identified. One base away there is no much larger clone; base qualities are not given.

RNA was extracted with the RNeasy kit and roughly 0.5 to 1 ug was reverse transcribed using random hexamers. The immunoSEQ multiplex PCR assay, which covers 54 Vbeta and 13 Jbeta segments, was used to amplify TCR beta CDR3 regions. To correct PCR amplification bias, a synthetic template baseline was used for both primer optimization and computational correction. From the authors' description of their analysis: Reads were assigned to V, D and J genes according to IMGT and analyzed in immunoSEQ Analyzer, with only productive sequences retained. To calculate clonality, Shannon entropy was normalized by log2 of the number of productive unique sequences and then subtracted from one. For each patient and control, public and private clones were evaluated within the 100 most prevalent clones. Clones were defined as Susac-specific when absent from the healthy and MS cohorts, from 1,000 to 1,100 published viral clones and from other ImmuneACCESS disease sequences. The public reads were quality trimmed at Q25 with fastp and then assembled into clones with MiXCR by TCRdb, keeping productive beta chains. For every CDR3 protein sequence, its rows merge into one entry that carries the most common genes and DNA. The V and J calls shown here were made by TCRdb, not taken from the authors' results. The sample table records tens of thousands of distinct CDR3 sequences; 90% to 95% of these occur just once. The ten most abundant clones make up around 0.33% of the sample.

Peripheral blood CD8+ and CD4+ T cells from healthy donors, Susac syndrome patients and multiple sclerosis patients were profiled using high-throughput TCR beta sequencing. The Susac syndrome patients fulfilled recently defined diagnostic criteria for either definite or probable disease. Bulk CD8+ and CD4+ T cells were purified magnetically by negative isolation, whereas CD8+ TEMRA cells were enriched by FACS. Blood was drawn into EDTA tubes, processed within 24 hours, and PBMCs were isolated by density gradient centrifugation. PBMCs intended for TCR sequencing were frozen in liquid nitrogen and were later thawed in a 37 degrees C water bath. The sorted or isolated CD4+, CD8+ and CD8+ TEMRA cells reached a purity of at least 90%.

The sequenced sample consisted of CD4+ T cells from PBMCs. The rearranged chain carries TRBV5-1 and TRBJ2-3; the best D guess is TRBD1, with 5 bases matching. This clonotype was obtained from a human donor with Susac syndrome. The CDR3 region: CASSLGQPTDTQYF. The nucleotide sequence is TGCGCCAGCAGCTTGGGACAGCCCACAGATACGCAGTATTTT.